This is a list of T cell receptor beta chains from one sample in a study of blood T cell repertoires in COVID-19. The table came from immunoSEQ multiplex PCR; TCRdb's copy has only in-frame clones and leaves some out. The sample yields around 130,000 clones, roughly 80% seen once. Input material: peripheral blood. All receptors derive from a human donor in a cohort sampled during active COVID-19. Each CDR3 is given with its conserved first and last residue. Fields, in order: J gene, V gene, D gene, clone size, CDR3 protein, CDR3 DNA. D genes are given only for firm matches. Some rows have no size entry. The others give once, few or many, or a class for an expanded clone.

j_call: TRBJ2-7; v_call: TRBV3-1/TRBV3-2; d_call: .; clone_size: .; cdr3_aa: CASSQRLLPGYEQYF; cdr3_nt: TGTGCCAGCAGCCAAAGACTCTTACCGGGGTACGAGCAGTACTTC
j_call: TRBJ2-3; v_call: TRBV30; d_call: .; clone_size: once; cdr3_aa: CAWEPGSTTQYF; cdr3_nt: TGTGCCTGGGAACCGGGAAGCACTACGCAGTATTTT
j_call: TRBJ1-2; v_call: TRBV19; d_call: TRBD1; clone_size: .; cdr3_aa: CASSAGQNYGYTF; cdr3_nt: TGTGCCAGTAGTGCGGGACAGAACTATGGCTACACCTTC
j_call: TRBJ2-7; v_call: TRBV7-6; d_call: TRBD2; clone_size: .; cdr3_aa: CASRPGGSYEQYF; cdr3_nt: TGTGCCAGCAGACCGGGGGGCTCCTACGAGCAGTACTTC
j_call: TRBJ2-7; v_call: TRBV14; d_call: .; clone_size: .; cdr3_aa: CASSLGGWVLGTYEQYF; cdr3_nt: TGTGCCAGCAGCCTAGGAGGGTGGGTGCTGGGGACCTACGAGCAGTACTTC
j_call: TRBJ1-2; v_call: TRBV19; d_call: .; clone_size: .; cdr3_aa: CASSQGRSNYGYTF; cdr3_nt: TGTGCCAGTAGTCAGGGAAGAAGTAACTATGGCTACACCTTC
j_call: TRBJ2-3; v_call: TRBV12-3/TRBV12-4; d_call: .; clone_size: .; cdr3_aa: CASSLFGDTQYF; cdr3_nt: TGTGCCAGCAGTTTATTCGGAGATACGCAGTATTTT
j_call: TRBJ2-1; v_call: TRBV12-5; d_call: .; clone_size: .; cdr3_aa: CASGLVVGVSYNEQFF; cdr3_nt: TGTGCTAGTGGTTTGGTGGTGGGAGTCTCCTACAATGAGCAGTTCTTC
j_call: TRBJ2-7; v_call: TRBV5-1; d_call: TRBD1; clone_size: .; cdr3_aa: CASSFRQGAWDEQYF; cdr3_nt: TGCGCCAGCAGCTTTAGACAGGGGGCATGGGACGAGCAGTACTTC
j_call: TRBJ1-1; v_call: TRBV6-6; d_call: TRBD1; clone_size: .; cdr3_aa: CASRTGTAGAEAFF; cdr3_nt: TGTGCCAGCAGAACCGGGACAGCGGGCGCTGAAGCTTTCTTT
j_call: TRBJ2-7; v_call: TRBV5-1; d_call: TRBD1; clone_size: .; cdr3_aa: CASSSQGGQGVYEQYF; cdr3_nt: TGCGCCAGCAGCTCCCAAGGGGGACAGGGGGTCTACGAGCAGTACTTC
j_call: TRBJ2-7; v_call: TRBV5-1; d_call: TRBD2; clone_size: many; cdr3_aa: CASRMREEAVDFHEQYF; cdr3_nt: TGCGCCAGCAGAATGCGGGAGGAGGCGGTTGATTTCCACGAGCAGTACTTC
j_call: TRBJ2-3; v_call: TRBV18; d_call: TRBD2; clone_size: .; cdr3_aa: CASSNLIAGEDTQYF; cdr3_nt: TGTGCCAGCTCAAATCTGATAGCGGGGGAAGATACGCAGTATTTT
j_call: TRBJ1-1; v_call: TRBV12-5; d_call: TRBD1; clone_size: .; cdr3_aa: CASGFFGRDREGTEAFF; cdr3_nt: TGTGCTAGTGGTTTTTTTGGTCGGGACAGGGAGGGCACTGAAGCTTTCTTT
j_call: TRBJ2-7; v_call: TRBV9; d_call: .; clone_size: .; cdr3_aa: CASSVESSGTYEQYF; cdr3_nt: TGTGCCAGCAGCGTAGAGTCTTCAGGAACCTACGAGCAGTACTTC
j_call: TRBJ2-7; v_call: TRBV7-2; d_call: .; clone_size: few; cdr3_aa: CASSSAGKASYEQYF; cdr3_nt: TGTGCCAGCAGCTCTGCGGGGAAGGCCTCCTACGAGCAGTACTTC
j_call: TRBJ2-7; v_call: TRBV2; d_call: .; clone_size: .; cdr3_aa: CASSEFRSWQGSKF; cdr3_nt: TGTGCCAGCAGTGAATTTCGTAGTTGGCAGGGGAGTAAGTTC
j_call: TRBJ1-5; v_call: TRBV28; d_call: .; clone_size: .; cdr3_aa: CASKGDNSNQPQHF; cdr3_nt: TGTGCCAGCAAGGGGGATAATAGCAATCAGCCCCAGCATTTT